This TCR beta chain was found in a study of CD8+ T cells in alopecia areata. Background on the study: Treatment with tofacitinib (6 to 18 months) was followed by 6 months off drug.

Treatment specified: oral pan-JAK inhibitor, 5-10 mg twice daily. Lesional scalp punch biopsies and peripheral blood came from alopecia areata patients. PBMCs provided sorted CD4+ and CD8+ T cells. V shed 6 bases and J shed 3 bases, with 27 bases lying between them. CDR3 length: 18 amino acids. The germline V gene encodes CDR1 SQVTM and CDR2 ANQGSEA. Findings and caveats of the study: Sequence data from scalp samples additionally include resident alphabeta T cells of normal skin.

A word on this clone: What it binds is not known.

Investigators isolated RNA and reverse transcribed it into cDNA to act as the sequencing template. Some clones are missing from TCRdb's copy, which holds only in-frame ones; the method was immunoSEQ multiplex PCR. The top ten hold around 4.3% of the sample, which has over 200,000 clones, over 60% seen once. The chain uses TRBV29-1 and TRBJ2-1; no clear D gene. The sequence derives from a human donor with alopecia areata. Sequences were derived from CD4+ T cells sorted from blood, sampled at week 4, from a patient treated with tofacitinib. The CDR3 here is CSVSKRVVIGKLYNEQFF. The DNA for the CDR3 is TGCAGCGTGTCGAAGAGAGTTGTTATAGGGAAACTCTACAATGAGCAGTTCTTC.